The 9 T cell receptor beta chains below were found in one sample sequenced in a study of cytomegalovirus exposure and HLA in healthy donors. The study ran its PCR with 60 Vbeta and 13 Jbeta primers. The repertoire was sequenced with immunoSEQ multiplex PCR; TCRdb's copy has only in-frame clones and lacks some. The table includes 150,000 to 250,000 clones, around 78% detected once. Input material: PBMCs. The receptor source for this set is a young man in good health and CMV-seronegative.

V gene TRBV7-2 combines with J gene TRBJ2-7, with D possibly TRBD2 on 6 matching bases. Germline-derived CDR1 and CDR2 are SGHTA and FQGNSA. Between the trimmed V and J ends, which lost 4 bases and 3 bases, there was a span of 16 bases. CDR3 size: 15 residues. In DNA form, the CDR3 reads TGTGCCAGCAGCTATAGCGGACCTTCCTTCTACGAGCAGTACTTC. It is translated as CASSYSGPSFYEQYF.

The V gene is TRBV27, the J gene TRBJ1-5, with D perhaps TRBD1 (6 bases). V was clipped by 2 bases and J by 4 bases, with 12 bases between them. The CDR3 loop spans 15 amino acids. Germline lookup yields CDR1 MNHEY and CDR2 SMNVEV (reference sequence). CDR3 coding DNA: TGTGCCAGCAGTTTAAGGTGGACAGTTAATCAGCCCCAGCATTTT. This sequence encodes CASSLRWTVNQPQHF.

V usage is TRBV19 and J usage is TRBJ2-1; a possible D gene is TRBD2 (7 bases). Between the trimmed V and J ends, which lost 6 bases and 10 bases, there was a span of 16 bases. Germline CDR1 is LNHDA and CDR2 is SQIVND (reference sequence). The CDR3 runs to 13 residues. This CDR3 reads CASRVRGGWEQFF. The CDR3 region has the DNA TGTGCCAGTAGGGTGAGGGGGGGTTGGGAGCAGTTCTTC. Using reference TRBV19 and TRBJ2-1 for the parts outside the CDR3, the full variable domain is DGGITQSPKYLFRKEGQNVTLSCEQNLNHDAMYWYRQDPGQGLRLIYYSQIVNDFQKGDIAEGYSVSREKKESFPLTVTSAQKNPTAFYLCASRVRGGWEQFFGPGTRLTVL.

V gene TRBV4-2 combines with J gene TRBJ2-2; D call uncertain. V lost 7 bases to trimming and J lost 3 bases, with 3 bases between them. Germline CDR1 and CDR2: LGHNA and YNFKEQ. The CDR3 contains 11 residues. The CDR3: CASTDTGELFF. CDR3 in DNA: TGTGCCAGCACCGACACCGGGGAGCTGTTTTTT.

The chain employs TRBV6-6 and TRBJ2-1; the D is unclear. The CDR3 is 15 amino acids. Trimming pared 4 bases from V and 4 bases from J, leaving 14 bases between. Germline CDR1 is MNHNY and CDR2 is SVGAGI (reference sequence). The CDR3 nucleotides are TGTGCCAGCAGTTCCCTCTTGGGCGAATACAATGAGCAGTTCTTC. It encodes CASSSLLGEYNEQFF.

This chain links TRBV7-6 with TRBJ2-1, with 12 positions matching TRBD2. V dropped 7 bases and J dropped 1; count of bases not matched to a gene: 5. Germline lookup yields CDR1 SGHVS and CDR2 FNYEAQ. This CDR3 has 16 residues. CDR3 loop: CASTITSGRSYNEQFF. The CDR3 nucleotides read TGTGCCAGCACCATAACTAGCGGGAGGTCCTACAATGAGCAGTTCTTC.

V usage is TRBV6-1 and J usage is TRBJ1-5; TRBD1 might be the D (5 bases). This CDR3 spans 15 amino acids. Trimming left V 3 bases short and J 4 bases short, with 13 bases between. The germline V gene encodes CDR1 MNHNS and CDR2 SASEGT. The CDR3 is CASSDAGFRNQPQHF. The CDR3 DNA sequence: TGTGCCAGCAGTGATGCAGGGTTTAGGAATCAGCCCCAGCATTTT.

The chain recombines TRBV29-1 with TRBJ1-2; 8 bases agree with TRBD1. Germline V CDR1 and CDR2: SQVTM, ANQGSEA. CDR3 length: 14 amino acids. Trimming removed 4 bases from V and 6 bases from J; junction bases left unmatched: 10. The CDR3 sequence is CSVAGQGAIHGYTF. CDR3 DNA sequence: TGCAGCGTTGCAGGCCAGGGGGCGATTCATGGCTACACCTTC.

The chain joins TRBV6-5 to TRBJ2-7; 7 bases line up with TRBD1. Trimming removed 5 bases from V and 7 bases from J; junction bases left unmatched: 14. The CDR3 covers 15 residues. The germline gives CDR1 MNHEY, CDR2 SVGAGI. The CDR3 loop reads CASSKGQTNLGEQYF. The DNA for the CDR3 is TGTGCCAGCAGTAAGGGACAGACGAACTTGGGGGAGCAGTACTTC.